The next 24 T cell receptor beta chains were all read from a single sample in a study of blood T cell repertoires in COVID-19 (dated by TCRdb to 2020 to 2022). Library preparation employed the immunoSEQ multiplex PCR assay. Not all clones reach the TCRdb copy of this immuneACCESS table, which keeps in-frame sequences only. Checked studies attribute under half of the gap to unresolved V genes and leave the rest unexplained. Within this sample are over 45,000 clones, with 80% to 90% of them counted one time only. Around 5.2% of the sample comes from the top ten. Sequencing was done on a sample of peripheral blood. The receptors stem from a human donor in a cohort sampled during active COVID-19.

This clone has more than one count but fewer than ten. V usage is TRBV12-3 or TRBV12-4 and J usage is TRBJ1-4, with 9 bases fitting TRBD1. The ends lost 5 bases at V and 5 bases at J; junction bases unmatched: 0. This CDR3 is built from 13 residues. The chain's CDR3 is CASSGTGNEKLFF. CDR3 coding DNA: TGTGCCAGCAGTGGGACAGGGAATGAAAAACTGTTTTTT.

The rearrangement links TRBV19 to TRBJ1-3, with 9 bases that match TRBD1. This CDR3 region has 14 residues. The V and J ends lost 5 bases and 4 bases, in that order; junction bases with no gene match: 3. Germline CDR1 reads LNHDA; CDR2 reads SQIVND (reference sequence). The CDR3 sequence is CASSPQGAGNTIYF. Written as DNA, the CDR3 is TGTGCCAGTAGTCCACAGGGGGCCGGAAACACCATATATTTT. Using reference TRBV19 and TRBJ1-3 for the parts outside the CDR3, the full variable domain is DGGITQSPKYLFRKEGQNVTLSCEQNLNHDAMYWYRQDPGQGLRLIYYSQIVNDFQKGDIAEGYSVSREKKESFPLTVTSAQKNPTAFYLCASSPQGAGNTIYFGEGSWLTVV.

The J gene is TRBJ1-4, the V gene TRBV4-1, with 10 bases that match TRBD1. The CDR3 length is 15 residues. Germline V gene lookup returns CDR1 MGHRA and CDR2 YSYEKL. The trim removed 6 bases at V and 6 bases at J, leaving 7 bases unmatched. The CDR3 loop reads CASSSSGTGDEKLFF. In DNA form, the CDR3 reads TGCGCCAGCAGTAGTTCCGGGACAGGGGATGAAAAACTGTTTTTT.

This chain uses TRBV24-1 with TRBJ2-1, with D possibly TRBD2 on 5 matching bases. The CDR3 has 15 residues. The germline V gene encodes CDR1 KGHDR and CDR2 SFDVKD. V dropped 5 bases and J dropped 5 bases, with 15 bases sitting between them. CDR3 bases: TGTGCCACCAGTGGTCGGACTCTCCGAGACAATGAGCAGTTCTTC. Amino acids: CATSGRTLRDNEQFF.

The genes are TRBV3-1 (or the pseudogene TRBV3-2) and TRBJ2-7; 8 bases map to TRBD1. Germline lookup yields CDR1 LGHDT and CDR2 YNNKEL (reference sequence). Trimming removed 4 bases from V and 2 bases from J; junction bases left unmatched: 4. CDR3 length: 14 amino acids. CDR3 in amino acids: CASSPRQGPYEQYF. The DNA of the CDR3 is TGTGCCAGCAGCCCCCGACAGGGGCCCTACGAGCAGTACTTC.

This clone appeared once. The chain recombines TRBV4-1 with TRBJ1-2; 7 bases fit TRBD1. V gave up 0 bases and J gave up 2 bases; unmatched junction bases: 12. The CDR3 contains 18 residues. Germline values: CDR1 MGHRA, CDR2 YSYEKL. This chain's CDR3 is CASSQERGRTGANYGYTF. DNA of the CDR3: TGCGCCAGCAGCCAAGAAAGGGGCCGGACAGGAGCAAACTATGGCTACACCTTC.

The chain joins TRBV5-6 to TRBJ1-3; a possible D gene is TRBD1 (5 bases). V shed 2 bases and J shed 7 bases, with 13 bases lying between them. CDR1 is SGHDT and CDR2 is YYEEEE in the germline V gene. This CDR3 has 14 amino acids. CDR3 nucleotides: TGTGCCAGCAGCTTTCAAGGGGTAGGGAACACCATATATTTT. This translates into CASSFQGVGNTIYF.

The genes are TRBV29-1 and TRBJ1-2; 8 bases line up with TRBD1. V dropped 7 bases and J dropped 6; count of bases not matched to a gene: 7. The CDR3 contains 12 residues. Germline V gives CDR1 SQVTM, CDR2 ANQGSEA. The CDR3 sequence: CSGLTGANGYTF. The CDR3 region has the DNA TGCAGCGGACTGACAGGGGCGAATGGCTACACCTTC.

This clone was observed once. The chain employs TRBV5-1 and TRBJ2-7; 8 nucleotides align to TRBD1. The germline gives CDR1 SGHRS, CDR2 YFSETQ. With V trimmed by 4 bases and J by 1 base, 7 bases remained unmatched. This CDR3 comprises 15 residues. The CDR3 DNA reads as TGCGCCAGCAGCCCGGAGGACAGGGTGTCCTACGAGCAGTACTTC. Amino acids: CASSPEDRVSYEQYF.

CDR3 bases: TGCAGCGGCGGGACAGAAGATGAAGCTTTCTTT. This gives the protein CSGGTEDEAFF. The chain combines TRBV29-1 with TRBJ1-1, with TRBD1 identical over 7 bases. Looked up from germline, CDR1 is SQVTM and CDR2 is ANQGSEA. V was clipped by 7 bases and J by 7 bases; unmatched bases: 6. CDR3 size: 11 residues.

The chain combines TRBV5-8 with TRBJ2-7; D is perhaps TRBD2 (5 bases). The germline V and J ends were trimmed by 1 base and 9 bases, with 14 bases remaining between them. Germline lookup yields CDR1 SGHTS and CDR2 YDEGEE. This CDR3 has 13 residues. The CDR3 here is CASSLWTQLGQYF. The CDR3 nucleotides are TGTGCCAGCAGCTTGTGGACTCAACTAGGGCAGTACTTC.

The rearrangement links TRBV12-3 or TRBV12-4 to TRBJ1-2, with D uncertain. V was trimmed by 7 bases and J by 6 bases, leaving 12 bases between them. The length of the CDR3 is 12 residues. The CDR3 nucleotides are TGTGCCAGCACTCCTGGCGGTGATGGCTACACCTTC. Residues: CASTPGGDGYTF.

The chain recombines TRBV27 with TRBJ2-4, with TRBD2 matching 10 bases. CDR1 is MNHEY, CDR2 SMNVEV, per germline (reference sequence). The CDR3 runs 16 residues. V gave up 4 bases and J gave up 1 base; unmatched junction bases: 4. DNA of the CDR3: TGTGCCAGCAGTTCCCAGACTAGCGGGGCCAAAAACATTCAGTACTTC. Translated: CASSSQTSGAKNIQYF.

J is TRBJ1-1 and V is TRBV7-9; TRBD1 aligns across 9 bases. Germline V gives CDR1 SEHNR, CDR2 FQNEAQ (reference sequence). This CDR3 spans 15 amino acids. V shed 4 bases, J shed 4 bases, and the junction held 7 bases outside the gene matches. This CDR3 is CASSWGQGRSTEAFF. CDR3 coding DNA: TGTGCCAGCAGCTGGGGACAGGGTAGGAGCACTGAAGCTTTCTTT. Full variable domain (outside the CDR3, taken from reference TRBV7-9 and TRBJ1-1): DTGVSQNPRHKITKRGQNVTFRCDPISEHNRLYWYRQTLGQGPEFLTYFQNEAQLEKSRLLSDRFSAERPKGSFSTLEIQRTEQGDSAMYLCASSWGQGRSTEAFFGQGTRLTVV.

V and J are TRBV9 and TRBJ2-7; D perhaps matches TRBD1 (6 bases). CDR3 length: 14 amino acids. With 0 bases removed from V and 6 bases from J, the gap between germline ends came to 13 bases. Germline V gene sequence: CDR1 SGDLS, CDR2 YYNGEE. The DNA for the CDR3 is TGTGCCAGCAGCGTAGACGACAGGACCGGCGAGCAGTACTTC. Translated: CASSVDDRTGEQYF.

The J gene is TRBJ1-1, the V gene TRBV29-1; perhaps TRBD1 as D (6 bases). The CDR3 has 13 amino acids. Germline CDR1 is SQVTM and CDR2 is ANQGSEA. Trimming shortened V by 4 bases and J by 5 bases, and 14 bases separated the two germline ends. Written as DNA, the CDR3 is TGCAGCGTTGGGACAGTTTGGAGGACTGAAGCTTTCTTT. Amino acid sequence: CSVGTVWRTEAFF.

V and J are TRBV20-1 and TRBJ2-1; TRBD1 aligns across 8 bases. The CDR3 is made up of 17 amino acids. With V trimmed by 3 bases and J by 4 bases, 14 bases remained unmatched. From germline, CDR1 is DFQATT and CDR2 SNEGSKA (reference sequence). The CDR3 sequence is CSASGTGGILRYNEQFF. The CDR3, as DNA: TGCAGTGCTAGTGGTACAGGGGGGATATTGAGGTACAATGAGCAGTTCTTC.

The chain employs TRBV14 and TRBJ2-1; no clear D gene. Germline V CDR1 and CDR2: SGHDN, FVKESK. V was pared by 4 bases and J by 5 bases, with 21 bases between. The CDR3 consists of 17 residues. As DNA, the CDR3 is TGTGCCAGCAGCCCCACCCTGGTCGCAGTTATCAACAATGAGCAGTTCTTC. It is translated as CASSPTLVAVINNEQFF.

The CDR3 loop reads CASSPNPGTSNTEAFF. CDR3 nucleotides: TGTGCCAGCAGCCCTAACCCCGGGACATCGAACACTGAAGCTTTCTTT. V usage is TRBV7-9 and J usage is TRBJ1-1, with D perhaps matching TRBD1 (6 bases). Germline V gene sequence: CDR1 SEHNR, CDR2 FQNEAQ (reference sequence). V lost 5 bases and J lost 1, with 17 bases in between. The CDR3 sequence is 16 residues long.

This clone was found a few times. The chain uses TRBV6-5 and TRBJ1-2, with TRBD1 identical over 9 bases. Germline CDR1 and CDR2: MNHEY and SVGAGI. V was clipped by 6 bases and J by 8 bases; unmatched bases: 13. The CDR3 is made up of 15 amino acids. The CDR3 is CASSRTGTGRGGYTF. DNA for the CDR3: TGTGCCAGCAGCAGGACAGGGACAGGGAGGGGAGGCTACACCTTC.

CDR3 coding DNA: TGTGCCACCAGCAGAGACAGATATTCACCCCTCCACTTT. It codes for CATSRDRYSPLHF. The V gene is TRBV15, the J gene TRBJ1-6; D gene uncertain. CDR1 LNHNV and CDR2 YYDKDF come from the germline V gene (reference sequence). Trimming left V 0 bases short and J 8 bases short, with 5 bases between. CDR3 length: 13 amino acids.

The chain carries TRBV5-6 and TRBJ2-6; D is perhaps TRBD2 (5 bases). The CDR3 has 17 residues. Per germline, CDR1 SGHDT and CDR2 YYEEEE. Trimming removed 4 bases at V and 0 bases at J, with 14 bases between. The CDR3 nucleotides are TGTGCCAGCAGCCGACTAACCCCCAGCTCTGGGGCCAACGTCCTGACTTTC. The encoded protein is CASSRLTPSSGANVLTF.

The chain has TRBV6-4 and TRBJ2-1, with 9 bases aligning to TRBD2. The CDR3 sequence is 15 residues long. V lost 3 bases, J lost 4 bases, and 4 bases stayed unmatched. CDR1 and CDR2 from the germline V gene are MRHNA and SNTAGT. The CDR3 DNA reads TGTGCCAGCAGTGAGCGGCTAGCGGGGTACAATGAGCAGTTCTTC. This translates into CASSERLAGYNEQFF.

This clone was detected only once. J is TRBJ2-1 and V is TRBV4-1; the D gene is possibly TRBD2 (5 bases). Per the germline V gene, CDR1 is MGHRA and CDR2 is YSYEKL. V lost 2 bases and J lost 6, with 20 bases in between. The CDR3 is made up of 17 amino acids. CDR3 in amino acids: CASSQSWVGVAGNEQFF. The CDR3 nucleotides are TGCGCCAGCAGCCAATCTTGGGTGGGAGTGGCCGGCAATGAGCAGTTCTTC.